The clone carrying this T cell receptor beta chain has ten or more counts. The antigen is undetermined. This entry belongs to a study of Graves' ophthalmopathy and Graves' hyperthyroidism. The sequenced template was RNA, covering the TCR beta CDR3 region. Investigators did first-round RT-PCR with HTBI primers, then second-round multiplex PCR. TCRdb fed the multiplex PCR reads into MiXCR, producing one record per CDR3 protein. The sample has 200,000 to 250,000 distinct CDR3 sequences, about 22% seen once. Study-level results: Ophthalmopathy cases were distinguished from stable hyperthyroidism by a 13-signature model, reaching around 88% sensitivity and around 81% specificity.

Germline V lookup: CDR1 MNHNS, CDR2 SASEGT. V was clipped by 6 bases and J by 4 bases; unmatched bases: 9. CDR3 length: 16 residues. The sequence was collected from a woman between 50 and 59 years old with Graves' ophthalmopathy. Source material: peripheral blood. This sequence joins TRBV6-1 and TRBJ1-6; 7 bases line up with TRBD1. CDR3 protein: CASSLNRQGYNSPLHF. The CDR3 coding sequence is TGTGCCAGCAGCCTAAATCGACAGGGTTATAATTCACCCCTCCACTTT.